In its sample, the clone carrying this TCR beta chain was seen many times. TCR beta CDR3 regions were amplified from RNA. During a first-round RT-PCR of the TCR CDR3, the HTBI primer set was used. TCRdb passed the multiplex PCR reads through MiXCR, listing each CDR3 protein once. The table lists under 800,000 distinct CDR3 sequences, 11% to 15% of them singletons. The data stem from a study of T cells in Graves' hyperthyroidism and ophthalmopathy. Per germline, CDR1 MNHNS and CDR2 SASEGT. V shed 5 bases and J shed 4 bases, with 9 bases lying between them. This CDR3 spans 13 amino acids. This clonotype was sampled from a young woman with Graves' hyperthyroidism. The rearrangement links TRBV6-1 to TRBJ2-1; D unclear. The sequencing input was blood. The DNA of the CDR3 is TGTGCCAGCAGTCGTGGATTTTACAATGAGCAGTTCTTC. Its translation is CASSRGFYNEQFF.